One sample yielded the 21 T cell receptor beta chains listed below, sequenced in a study of T cells after yellow fever vaccination. MiXCR, run by TCRdb on the 5' RACE reads, gives a single entry per CDR3 protein. The table lists approximately 580,000 distinct CDR3 sequences, around a sixth of them singletons. The sample consisted of PBMCs, taken 4 to 6 days after the first yellow fever vaccination. The receptors were gathered from a young man who received the YFV17D yellow fever vaccine.

The V call is TRBV11-1, the J call TRBJ2-5, with D possibly matching TRBD1 (5 bases). The CDR3 runs to 19 residues. V lost 4 bases to trimming and J lost 6 bases, with 30 bases between them. Germline V gene lookup returns CDR1 SGHAT and CDR2 FQDESV (reference sequence). This CDR3 is CASSSARLNMVQGGKTQYF. CDR3 DNA: TGTGCCAGCAGCTCGGCCCGTCTGAATATGGTCCAGGGTGGGAAGACCCAGTACTTC.

The genes are TRBV19 and TRBJ2-2; 8 nucleotides match TRBD1. The length of the CDR3 is 13 residues. Trimming took 6 bases from V and 6 from J; bases not matched to a gene: 3. The germline CDR1 and CDR2 sequences are LNHDA and SQIVND (reference sequence). CDR3 loop: CASRRQGSGELFF. The CDR3 DNA sequence: TGTGCCAGTAGACGACAGGGGTCCGGGGAGCTGTTTTTT.

The chain joins TRBV5-4 to TRBJ2-5, with D possibly matching TRBD1 (6 bases). From germline, CDR1 is SGHNT and CDR2 YYREEE (reference sequence). The V gene lost 2 bases and the J gene lost 7 bases, with 9 bases spanning the gap. The CDR3 spans 12 residues. CDR3 sequence reads: CASSFRGGTQYF. The CDR3 nucleotides read TGTGCCAGCAGCTTCCGAGGGGGGACCCAGTACTTC.

The sample holds a few counts of this clonotype. This chain joins TRBV6-1 and TRBJ2-7; D not resolved. CDR1 and CDR2 (germline): MNHNS, SASEGT. This CDR3 spans 15 amino acids. The V gene lost 6 bases and the J gene lost 3 bases, with 18 bases spanning the gap. The chain's CDR3 is CASSPSVFEVYEQYV. The CDR3 DNA is TGTGCCAGCAGCCCGAGCGTTTTCGAGGTCTACGAGCAGTACGTC.

J is TRBJ2-1 and V is TRBV19; 9 bases match TRBD2. V gave up 2 bases and J gave up 7 bases; unmatched junction bases: 3. The CDR3 runs to 14 residues. Germline loops: CDR1 LNHDA, CDR2 SQIVND (reference sequence). The CDR3 nucleotides are TGTGCCAGTAGTATACTAGCGGGGCTTAATGAGCAGTTCTTC. Its protein product is CASSILAGLNEQFF. Full variable domain (outside the CDR3, taken from reference TRBV19 and TRBJ2-1): DGGITQSPKYLFRKEGQNVTLSCEQNLNHDAMYWYRQDPGQGLRLIYYSQIVNDFQKGDIAEGYSVSREKKESFPLTVTSAQKNPTAFYLCASSILAGLNEQFFGPGTRLTVL.

This clonotype was counted only a few times. The chain carries TRBV5-8 and TRBJ1-2, with unresolved D. CDR3 length equals 13 residues. Germline values: CDR1 SGHTS, CDR2 YDEGEE. Trimming took 4 bases from V and 4 from J, leaving 11 bases between them. The CDR3 region is CASSGRMPYGYTF. In nucleotides, the CDR3 is TGTGCCAGCAGCGGGAGAATGCCCTATGGCTACACCTTC. Complete variable domain (other parts from reference TRBV5-8 and TRBJ1-2): EAGVTQSPTHLIKTRGQQATLRCSPISGHTSVYWYQQALGLGLQFLLWYDEGEERNRGNFPPRFSGRQFPNYSSELNVNALELEDSALYLCASSGRMPYGYTFGSGTRLTVV.

V is TRBV9 and J is TRBJ2-7, with 10 bases matching TRBD2. Germline V CDR1 and CDR2: SGDLS, YYNGEE. Losses at the gene ends were 4 bases for V and 7 bases for J; bases not matched to a gene: 11. The CDR3 runs to 15 residues. CDR3 sequence (DNA): TGTGCCAGCAGCTCCCTAGCGGGGGCCCGGGAAGAGCAGTACTTC. Translated: CASSSLAGAREEQYF.

V and J are TRBV7-9 and TRBJ2-2; D is ambiguous. CDR3 length equals 13 residues. V shed 1 base and J shed 6 bases, with 6 bases lying between them. Germline-derived CDR1 and CDR2 are SEHNR and FQNEAQ (reference sequence). The CDR3 reads CASSLEVSGELFF. The CDR3, as DNA: TGTGCCAGCAGCTTAGAGGTGTCCGGGGAGCTGTTTTTT.

The rearrangement links TRBV28 to TRBJ2-1; D possibly uses TRBD1 or TRBD2 (5 bases each). Trimming took off 4 bases at V and 4 bases at J, with 11 bases between the two ends. Per germline, CDR1 MDHEN and CDR2 SYDVKM. This CDR3 is 14 amino acids long. For the CDR3, the DNA is TGTGCCAGCAGTTACGCCGGGACGTACAATGAGCAGTTCTTC. This codes for CASSYAGTYNEQFF.

The gene calls are TRBV6-4 and TRBJ2-1, with TRBD2 matching 9 bases. This CDR3 comprises 16 residues. The V gene end was trimmed by 0 bases and the J gene end by 4 bases; junction bases not matched to a gene: 4. Germline V gene sequence: CDR1 MRHNA, CDR2 SNTAGT. The CDR3 DNA reads as TGTGCCAGCAGTGACTCCGGGACTAGCAGGTACAATGAGCAGTTCTTC. Translating gives CASSDSGTSRYNEQFF.

This clonotype appeared many times. This sequence joins TRBV5-1 and TRBJ1-1; possible D gene TRBD1, 5 bases. The CDR3 length is 14 residues. V lost 0 bases, J lost 3 bases, and 9 bases lay in between. CDR1 SGHRS and CDR2 YFSETQ come from the germline V gene. The CDR3 is CASSLGVGDTEAFF. CDR3 DNA: TGCGCCAGCAGCTTGGGCGTGGGGGACACTGAAGCTTTCTTT.

This clonotype was seen a handful of times. This chain joins TRBV4-1 and TRBJ2-3; the D is unclear. Trimming took off 5 bases at V and 0 bases at J, with 12 bases between the two ends. The germline gives CDR1 MGHRA, CDR2 YSYEKL. This CDR3 spans 15 amino acids. The CDR3 spells CASSSALLSTDTQYF. The CDR3 DNA reads as TGCGCCAGCAGCTCCGCCCTCCTTAGCACAGATACGCAGTATTTT.

There are many counts of this clonotype. The CDR3 DNA sequence: TGTGCCAGCAGCTTAACCAGCAAAAACATTCAGTACTTC. This sequence encodes CASSLTSKNIQYF. This chain joins TRBV7-2 and TRBJ2-4, with D unclear. V gave up 2 bases and J gave up 3 bases, with 5 bases separating them. This CDR3 region has 13 residues. Germline loops: CDR1 SGHTA, CDR2 FQGNSA.

The chain links TRBV7-2 to TRBJ2-5; TRBD2 matches 9 bases. Germline V lookup: CDR1 SGHTA, CDR2 FQGNSA. The J segment lost 3 bases and the V segment lost 5 bases, leaving 10 bases of the junction unmatched. The CDR3 totals 16 residues. The CDR3 DNA sequence: TGTGCCAGCAGCGAAATCCGGGCTAGCGGGGAAGAGACCCAGTACTTC. It translates to CASSEIRASGEETQYF.

This clonotype was picked up many times. J is TRBJ1-2 and V is TRBV4-2; D is ambiguous. Trimming took 3 bases from V and 5 from J, leaving 13 bases between them. The CDR3 covers 14 residues. Germline CDR1 and CDR2: LGHNA and YNFKEQ. CDR3 in amino acids: CASSQGSLGYGYTF. The CDR3 region has the DNA TGTGCCAGCAGCCAGGGCTCTTTAGGGTATGGCTACACCTTC.

This chain links TRBV4-3 with TRBJ2-2; 12 nucleotides align to TRBD2. Per the germline V gene, CDR1 is LGHNA and CDR2 is YSLEER. The V segment lost 3 bases and the J segment 5 bases; nucleotides outside the gene matches: 4. The CDR3 runs 16 residues. DNA for the CDR3: TGCGCCAGCAGCCACACTAGCGGGGGGAGGACCGGGGAGCTGTTTTTT. Translation: CASSHTSGGRTGELFF.

This chain uses TRBV5-1 with TRBJ2-2; D unclear. Trimming pared 1 base from V and 4 bases from J, leaving 8 bases between. This CDR3 has 14 amino acids. Germline V lookup: CDR1 SGHRS, CDR2 YFSETQ. CDR3 in DNA: TGCGCCAGCAGCTTGTTCTTGGCCACCGGGGAGCTGTTTTTT. It translates to CASSLFLATGELFF.

This clonotype was recorded a few times. The rearrangement links TRBV19 to TRBJ2-1; D perhaps matches TRBD1 (6 bases). Germline CDR1 reads LNHDA; CDR2 reads SQIVND (reference sequence). The V and J ends lost 6 bases and 2 bases respectively, with 14 bases between them. This CDR3 has 15 residues. CDR3 sequence reads: CASSTGQLPYNEQFF. The CDR3 region has the DNA TGTGCCAGTAGCACGGGACAACTCCCCTACAATGAGCAGTTCTTC.

In its sample, this clonotype was seen a few times. The gene calls are TRBV2 and TRBJ2-7, with a possible D match to TRBD1 (5 bases). Trimming cost V 0 bases and J 2 bases, with 14 bases left between them. The germline V gene encodes CDR1 SNHLY and CDR2 FYNNEI. CDR3 length: 16 amino acids. CDR3 bases: TGTGCCAGCAGTGAAGCAAGGACAATTTTCCCCTACGAGCAGTACTTC. Its protein is CASSEARTIFPYEQYF.

This clonotype has a handful of counts. The chain is built from TRBV5-1 and TRBJ2-3; 12 nucleotides line up with TRBD2. Germline assignment: CDR1 SGHRS and CDR2 YFSETQ. V lost 0 bases, J lost 5 bases, and 1 base stayed unmatched. The CDR3 has 15 residues. CDR3 in amino acids: CASSLVGLAGDTQYF. CDR3 in DNA: TGCGCCAGCAGCTTGGTGGGACTAGCGGGAGATACGCAGTATTTT. The full variable domain, completed using reference TRBV5-1 and TRBJ2-3, is KAGVTQTPRYLIKTRGQQVTLSCSPISGHRSVSWYQQTPGQGLQFLFEYFSETQRNKGNFPGRFSGRQFSNSRSEMNVSTLELGDSALYLCASSLVGLAGDTQYFGPGTRLTVL.

V usage is TRBV7-6 and J usage is TRBJ1-2; 10 bases are a match to TRBD1. The CDR3 has 17 residues. Trimming at V came to 0 bases and at J to 4 bases, leaving 8 bases not matched to a gene. Germline V gene sequence: CDR1 SGHVS, CDR2 FNYEAQ. The CDR3 loop reads CASSLAQDGQGGYGYTF. The CDR3, as DNA: TGTGCCAGCAGCTTAGCGCAGGACGGACAGGGGGGCTATGGCTACACCTTC.